This T cell receptor beta chain originates from a study of shared clonotypes between healthy human individuals. Trimming left V 0 bases short and J 2 bases short, with 8 bases between. The length of the CDR3 is 14 residues. Looked up from germline, CDR1 is SGHRS and CDR2 is YFSETQ. Profiling relied on immunoSEQ multiplex PCR, and the TCRdb table lists in-frame clones only, not all of them. Altogether under 1,100,000 clones are present, about four fifths being singletons, with the ten largest covering 0.5% to 0.65%. The V gene is TRBV5-1, the J gene TRBJ2-5; D remains ambiguous. This TCR was recovered from a man younger than 35 in good health. Some clones in this sample may be carry-over from other donors' samples. Specimen: memory CD4+ T cells from PBMCs. The subset here: CD45RA-negative fraction. The CDR3 loop reads CASSLVADQETQYF. For the CDR3, the DNA is TGCGCCAGCAGCTTGGTTGCAGATCAAGAGACCCAGTACTTC.